These 2 T cell receptor beta chains originate from one sample sequenced in a study of PD-1 blockade in classical Hodgkin lymphoma. The assay was immunoSEQ multiplex PCR, and TCRdb's table has in-frame clones only and misses some. The sample consists of approximately 61,000 clones, approximately 90% of them appearing once. Time point of the sample: cycle 4 day 1 (C4D1), after less than 7 weeks of nivolumab. Relapse after autologous stem cell transplantation occurred in every patient, and brentuximab vedotin exposure varied. The sequences come from peripheral blood mononuclear cells (PBMCs), collected before the fourth cycle of nivolumab. The receptors derive from a human donor with classical Hodgkin lymphoma.

The chain uses TRBV5-1 and TRBJ1-2; weak D call: TRBD1 (5 bases). V lost 2 bases, J lost 6 bases, and 11 bases lay in between. Germline V gene lookup returns CDR1 SGHRS and CDR2 YFSETQ. The CDR3 has 13 residues. The CDR3 spells CASSFGGSDGYTF. Here the CDR3 DNA reads TGCGCCAGCAGCTTCGGGGGGTCGGATGGCTACACCTTC.

The chain links TRBV4-1 to TRBJ1-5, with D possibly being TRBD1 (6 bases). This CDR3 contains 15 residues. CDR1 and CDR2 from the germline V gene are MGHRA and YSYEKL. The ends were cut back, 3 bases at V and 6 bases at J, with 15 bases in the middle. In DNA, the CDR3 is TGCGCCAGCAGCCAGACAGGTTTGTCGGTTCAGCCCCAGCATTTT. The encoded protein is CASSQTGLSVQPQHF.